The 29 T cell receptor beta chains reported below all come from one sample, sequenced in a study of shared clonotypes between healthy human individuals. TCRdb's table, derived via immunoSEQ multiplex PCR, lists solely in-frame clones and lacks some. The top ten hold 34% of the sample, which has roughly 720,000 clones, roughly 91% seen once. Material: memory CD8+ T cells from PBMCs. Subset noted: CD45RO+ cells pooled with CCR7-negative TemRA cells. The receptors come from a man aged 18 to 30 in good health. Some clones in this sample may be carry-over from other donors' samples.

The CDR3 region is CASNLGLRSGANVLTF. The CDR3 nucleotides are TGTGCCAGCAATCTTGGATTAAGGAGCGGGGCCAACGTCCTGACTTTC. The rearrangement joins TRBV9 to TRBJ2-6; D remains ambiguous. Trimming removed 6 bases from V and 4 bases from J, with 17 bases in between. From germline, CDR1 is SGDLS and CDR2 YYNGEE. The CDR3 runs 16 residues.

This clone came up once. This chain uses TRBV4-1 with TRBJ2-5; 9 bases map to TRBD2. The DNA end is more similar to TRBJ2-7, so the J call may be wrong. Germline CDR1 MGHRA, CDR2 YSYEKL. The CDR3 consists of 14 residues. CDR3 sequence: CASSPGLANYEQYF. The CDR3 DNA is TGCGCCAGCAGCCCTGGACTAGCGAACTACGAGCAGTACTTC.

The V gene is TRBV4-3, the J gene TRBJ1-4; D not resolved. The CDR3 consists of 18 residues. V dropped 0 bases and J dropped 4 bases, with 18 bases sitting between them. From germline, CDR1 is LGHNA and CDR2 YSLEER. The CDR3 region is CASSQDIVPSRFNEKLFF. CDR3 nucleotide sequence: TGCGCCAGCAGCCAAGATATAGTCCCCTCAAGATTTAATGAAAAACTGTTTTTT.

The chain couples TRBV4-1 to TRBJ2-5; 9 nucleotides agree with TRBD1. The CDR3 has 17 amino acids. Germline trimming cut 0 bases from V and 3 bases from J; bases unmatched to any gene: 8. The germline V gene encodes CDR1 MGHRA and CDR2 YSYEKL. The CDR3 DNA reads as TGCGCCAGCAGCCAAGATTGGGACAGGGAAGGGGAAGAGACCCAGTACTTC. It specifies CASSQDWDREGEETQYF.

Regarding this clone: A read error may explain this, as a much larger clone is one base away. V is TRBV5-6 and J is TRBJ2-1; 11 nucleotides match TRBD2. The CDR3 sequence is 15 residues long. In germline, CDR1 is SGHDT, CDR2 YYEEEE. V lost 4 bases to trimming and J lost 2 bases; unmatched junction nucleotides: 2. The CDR3 reads CASSPGLAAYNEQFF. As DNA, the CDR3 is TGTGCCAGCAGCCCGGGACTAGCGGCCTACAATGAGCAGTTCTTC.

The chain has TRBV7-2 and TRBJ1-4; the D is unclear. Germline CDR1 and CDR2: SGHTA and FQGNSA. The CDR3 runs to 15 residues. V lost 1 base to trimming and J lost 7 bases, with 13 bases between them. CDR3 nucleotides: TGTGCCAGCAGCTTAGACAGAGCCCCCTTTGAAAAACTGTTTTTT. Translation: CASSLDRAPFEKLFF.

The gene calls are TRBV7-9 and TRBJ2-3, with 12 positions matching TRBD2. CDR3 length: 16 residues. The junction had 7 bases not matched to a gene; V was cut back by 4 bases and J by 5 bases. Per germline, CDR1 SEHNR and CDR2 FQNEAQ (reference sequence). The CDR3 sequence: CASSSPLAGGQDTQYF. CDR3 nucleotide sequence: TGTGCCAGCAGCTCACCACTAGCGGGAGGACAAGATACGCAGTATTTT.

This chain connects TRBV4-1 to TRBJ2-7; D is perhaps TRBD2 (5 bases). The CDR3 runs 15 residues. V lost 1 base and J 3 bases, leaving 13 bases between the germline ends. Germline lookup yields CDR1 MGHRA and CDR2 YSYEKL. For the CDR3, the DNA is TGCGCCAGCAGCCAAGGCGGCGGACGGGGCTACGAGCAGTACTTC. Its protein is CASSQGGGRGYEQYF.

V usage is TRBV19 and J usage is TRBJ1-2; 7 nucleotides agree with TRBD1. CDR1 is LNHDA, CDR2 SQIVND, per germline (reference sequence). The V gene end was trimmed by 10 bases and the J gene end by 4 bases; junction bases not matched to a gene: 9. This CDR3 has 13 amino acids. The CDR3 reads CATNWGDSYGYTF. The CDR3 nucleotides read TGTGCCACGAACTGGGGGGACAGCTATGGCTACACCTTC.

The chain recombines TRBV12-5 with TRBJ1-1; D perhaps matches TRBD1 (6 bases). Germline CDR1 reads LGHNT; CDR2 reads FRNRAP. Between the trimmed V and J ends, which lost 5 bases and 1 base, there was a span of 11 bases. This CDR3 is 14 amino acids long. This CDR3 is CASGDDRKNTEAFF. The CDR3 DNA reads as TGTGCTAGTGGTGATGACAGGAAGAACACTGAAGCTTTCTTT.

There are a few counts of this clone. The gene calls are TRBV30 and TRBJ1-1; D is possibly TRBD1 (6 bases). V dropped 3 bases and J dropped 4 bases, with 15 bases sitting between them. The CDR3 extends over 14 amino acids. Germline CDR1 is GTSNPN and CDR2 is SVGIG (reference sequence). This CDR3 reads CAWRPEGGSTEAFF. The CDR3 DNA reads TGTGCCTGGAGGCCTGAGGGGGGATCCACTGAAGCTTTCTTT. Full variable domain (rest looked up from reference TRBV30 and TRBJ1-1): SQTIHQWPATLVQPVGSPLSLECTVEGTSNPNLYWYRQAAGRGLQLLFYSVGIGQISSEVPQNLSASRPQDRQFILSSKKLLLSDSGFYLCAWRPEGGSTEAFFGQGTRLTVV.

The chain joins TRBV28 to TRBJ2-2; 11 bases are shared with TRBD2. Per the germline V gene, CDR1 is MDHEN and CDR2 is SYDVKM. V dropped 5 bases and J dropped 0; count of bases not matched to a gene: 14. The length of the CDR3 is 20 residues. The CDR3 is CASSPRPGLADLTNTGELFF. DNA of the CDR3: TGTGCCAGCAGTCCCCGACCGGGACTAGCGGACCTGACGAACACCGGGGAGCTGTTTTTT.

The chain employs TRBV6-5 and TRBJ1-1; 8 positions agree with TRBD1. CDR3 length: 13 residues. CDR1 is MNHEY, CDR2 SVGAGI, per germline. Losses at the gene ends were 6 bases for V and 11 bases for J; bases not matched to a gene: 11. Written as DNA, the CDR3 is TGTGCCAGCAGCTCCCCCGACAGGGGCCAGGCTTTCTTT. The encoded protein is CASSSPDRGQAFF.

Points on this clone: Other DNA sequences in the sample encode the same CDR3. CDR3 in DNA: TGTGCCAGCAGTTCCAGGGATCGTAATGAAAAACTGTTTTTT. Residues: CASSSRDRNEKLFF. The chain uses TRBV27 and TRBJ1-4; a weak D match, TRBD1 (5 bases). V lost 4 bases and J lost 4, with 10 bases in between. The CDR3 is 14 residues long. Germline V gene sequence: CDR1 MNHEY, CDR2 SMNVEV (reference sequence).

The count of this clone is one. The rearrangement uses TRBV27 and TRBJ2-1; D is possibly TRBD2 (6 bases). The CDR3 has 15 amino acids. The germline V gene encodes CDR1 MNHEY and CDR2 SMNVEV (reference sequence). With 6 bases removed from V and 3 bases from J, the gap between germline ends came to 15 bases. CDR3: CASRPGLNHYNEQFF. CDR3 nucleotide sequence: TGTGCCAGCAGACCTGGACTAAACCACTACAATGAGCAGTTCTTC.

V is TRBV28 and J is TRBJ2-5; 10 bases align to TRBD1. Trimming removed 6 bases from V and 5 bases from J; junction bases left unmatched: 9. Per germline, CDR1 MDHEN and CDR2 SYDVKM. The length of the CDR3 is 15 residues. CDR3 coding DNA: TGTGCCAGCAGGGCCGACAGGGGGCGCAAGGAGACCCAGTACTTC. Protein sequence: CASRADRGRKETQYF.

This clone was recorded only once. The chain combines TRBV5-1 with TRBJ2-1; D remains ambiguous. Germline loops: CDR1 SGHRS, CDR2 YFSETQ. The germline V and J ends were trimmed by 0 bases and 8 bases, with 9 bases remaining between them. This CDR3 comprises 13 residues. The CDR3 region is CASSLVRYDEQFF. Written as DNA, the CDR3 is TGCGCCAGCAGCTTGGTCCGGTACGATGAGCAGTTCTTC. Looking up the rest from reference TRBV5-1 and TRBJ2-1 gives the full variable domain: KAGVTQTPRYLIKTRGQQVTLSCSPISGHRSVSWYQQTPGQGLQFLFEYFSETQRNKGNFPGRFSGRQFSNSRSEMNVSTLELGDSALYLCASSLVRYDEQFFGPGTRLTVL.

This clone was counted a single time. The J gene is TRBJ2-7, the V gene TRBV6-1; D is perhaps TRBD2 (5 bases). From germline, CDR1 is MNHNS and CDR2 SASEGT. This CDR3 region has 15 residues. Trimming stripped 4 bases from V and 0 bases from J, with 13 bases between. DNA for the CDR3: TGTGCCAGCAGTGGAGGGTCTCGAAGCTCCTACGAGCAGTACTTC. As protein: CASSGGSRSSYEQYF.

The chain joins TRBV5-6 to TRBJ1-2, with D possibly matching TRBD1 (6 bases). V shed 0 bases and J shed 2 bases, with 11 bases lying between them. This CDR3 is 15 amino acids long. From germline, CDR1 is SGHDT and CDR2 YYEEEE. CDR3 loop: CASSLGRQDNYGYTF. CDR3 nucleotides: TGTGCCAGCAGCTTGGGGAGACAGGACAACTATGGCTACACCTTC.

The chain couples TRBV28 to TRBJ2-1; 11 positions match TRBD2. CDR1 is MDHEN and CDR2 is SYDVKM in the germline V gene. The ends lost 3 bases at V and 6 bases at J; junction bases unmatched: 10. The CDR3 is made up of 17 amino acids. CDR3 coding DNA: TGTGCCAGCAGTTTCGTGACTAGCGGGATAGAGATCAATGAGCAGTTCTTC. Translating gives CASSFVTSGIEINEQFF.

V and J are TRBV28 and TRBJ1-5, with unresolved D. V lost 7 bases and J lost 3, with 13 bases in between. The CDR3 is made up of 14 amino acids. Looked up from germline, CDR1 is MDHEN and CDR2 is SYDVKM. This chain's CDR3 is CASNPGLDNQPQHF. The CDR3 bases are TGTGCCAGCAACCCCGGATTAGACAATCAGCCCCAGCATTTT.

This clone was observed a single time. This rearrangement joins TRBV4-1 to TRBJ2-2; 10 nucleotides align to TRBD2. V shed 3 bases, J shed 2 bases, and the junction held 9 bases outside the gene matches. CDR3 length equals 18 residues. The germline V gene has CDR1 MGHRA and CDR2 YSYEKL. CDR3 DNA sequence: TGCGCCAGCAGCCATCCTAGCGGGAGTCGGGCTAACACCGGGGAGCTGTTTTTT. Amino acids: CASSHPSGSRANTGELFF.

The chain employs TRBV28 and TRBJ2-7, with D unresolved. Trimming pared 5 bases from V and 9 bases from J, leaving 29 bases between. Germline V lookup: CDR1 MDHEN, CDR2 SYDVKM. CDR3 length: 17 amino acids. CDR3 DNA: TGTGCCAGCAGTCCCCCCGGTAGGGCATTTCTTTCGGGCGGGCAGTACTTC. Protein product: CASSPPGRAFLSGGQYF. Together with reference TRBV28 and TRBJ2-7, the CDR3 gives the full variable domain: DVKVTQSSRYLVKRTGEKVFLECVQDMDHENMFWYRQDPGLGLRLIYFSYDVKMKEKGDIPEGYSVSREKKERFSLILESASTNQTSMYLCASSPPGRAFLSGGQYFGPGTRLTVT.

The rearrangement joins TRBV7-8 to TRBJ2-1; no firm D call. V gave up 2 bases and J gave up 7 bases, with 12 bases separating them. Germline loops: CDR1 SGHVS, CDR2 FQNEAQ. The CDR3 runs to 14 residues. CDR3 bases: TGTGCCAGCAGCTTACGAACATTTGAGAATGAGCAGTTCTTC. It specifies CASSLRTFENEQFF.

In its sample, this clone was seen many times. The rearrangement uses TRBV10-2 and TRBJ1-5, with D possibly TRBD1 on 5 matching bases. Germline V gene data show CDR1 as WSHSY and CDR2 as SAAADI. V lost 0 bases to trimming and J lost 1 base, with 16 bases between them. The CDR3 length is 18 residues. The CDR3 region has the DNA TGCGCCAGCAGTGAGTCGATATGGCGGTCAGGGAGCAATCAGCCCCAGCATTTT. The encoded protein is CASSESIWRSGSNQPQHF.

This chain connects TRBV15 to TRBJ2-7; D perhaps matches TRBD2 (6 bases). The CDR3 sequence is 16 residues long. V was cut by 3 bases and J by 1 base, with 16 bases left in between. In germline, CDR1 is LNHNV, CDR2 YYDKDF (reference sequence). The CDR3 coding sequence is TGTGCCACCAGCAGGCGATTAGCGGATCCTTCCTACGAGCAGTACTTC. This gives the protein CATSRRLADPSYEQYF.

The CDR3 region is CASTLGREWETQYF. The CDR3 DNA sequence: TGTGCCAGCACCCTCGGGCGGGAGTGGGAGACCCAGTACTTC. The chain carries TRBV6-5 and TRBJ2-5; TRBD2 aligns across 7 bases. CDR3 length: 14 amino acids. Germline assignment: CDR1 MNHEY and CDR2 SVGAGI. Trimming cost V 7 bases and J 5 bases; bases outside gene matches: 10.

This chain joins TRBV6-1 and TRBJ1-5; D uncertain. This CDR3 has 14 amino acids. The ends were cut back, 4 bases at V and 3 bases at J, with 10 bases in the middle. Germline CDR1 and CDR2: MNHNS and SASEGT. This CDR3 is CASSVLGINQPQHF. The CDR3 DNA is TGTGCCAGCAGTGTCTTGGGGATCAATCAGCCCCAGCATTTT.

The gene calls are TRBV29-1 and TRBJ2-7; 9 nucleotides agree with TRBD2. This CDR3 is built from 12 residues. V was pared by 6 bases and J by 5 bases, with 5 bases of the junction left unmatched. From germline, CDR1 is SQVTM and CDR2 ANQGSEA. The CDR3 protein is CSVGSGSHEQYF. The CDR3 DNA reads TGCAGCGTAGGTAGCGGGAGCCACGAGCAGTACTTC.